This T cell receptor beta chain is drawn from a study of shared clonotypes between healthy human individuals. Study information: Each donor's CD8 memory used one plate, CD8 naive two, each CD4 subset three. Regarding the study as a whole: Non-shared clonotypes displayed generation probabilities falling below those of clonotypes present in all four donors.

There are 16 residues in the CDR3. V lost 4 bases to trimming and J lost 3 bases; unmatched junction nucleotides: 6. Germline CDR1 reads MNHEY; CDR2 reads SMNVEV (reference sequence). Points on this clone: Its antigen is undetermined.

Naive CD8 cells lacked CD45RO, underwent positive selection for CCR7 and left out terminally differentiated effector memory CD45RA+ cells. Every donor was a Caucasian adult from Nashville, Tennessee. Clones were sequenced by immunoSEQ multiplex PCR, and TCRdb holds only the in-frame ones, with some missing. The sample contains 2 million or so clones, roughly 94% of which appear only once. The source of this sequence is a man aged 18 to 29 in good health. Input material: naive CD8+ T cells sorted from blood. J is TRBJ1-5 and V is TRBV27; 10 bases are shared with TRBD1. CDR3 loop: CASSSGTGASNQPQHF. DNA for the CDR3: TGTGCCAGCAGTTCCGGGACAGGGGCTTCCAATCAGCCCCAGCATTTT.